This TCR beta chain was retrieved from a study of blood T cell repertoires in COVID-19. The CDR3 spans 15 residues. Trimming shortened V by 1 base and J by 2 bases, and 10 bases separated the two germline ends. Germline CDR1 SGHRS, CDR2 YFSETQ. The data were produced by immunoSEQ multiplex PCR, yet TCRdb's version contains in-frame clones alone and is incomplete. The sample shows roughly 200,000 clones, 82% of them seen only once. The chain employs TRBV5-1 and TRBJ2-1; tentatively, D is TRBD2 (6 bases). This receptor was obtained from a man aged 40-49 years who had recovered from COVID-19. The sequenced sample was PBMCs or T cells enriched from blood (not recorded which). CDR3 coding DNA: TGCGCCAGCAGCTTGCGGGACTCAACCTACAATGAGCAGTTCTTC. Residues: CASSLRDSTYNEQFF.